These 26 T cell receptor beta chains were all obtained from the same sample, sequenced in a study of T-cell memory formation after mild COVID-19. TCRdb used MiXCR to reprocess the 5' RACE reads, holding one entry per CDR3 protein. The sample records 140,000 to 150,000 distinct CDR3 sequences, roughly 6.2% being singletons. Sequencing was carried out using PBMCs or a T cell subset sorted from them (not recorded which). The receptor set was obtained from an adult woman who had mild COVID-19 (a few samples of this study predate the infection). Cell type and time point are not known.

The J gene is TRBJ2-1, the V gene TRBV5-5, with D unclear. The CDR3 sequence is 16 residues long. V lost 3 bases and J lost 3, with 16 bases in between. Germline V gene data show CDR1 as SGHKS and CDR2 as YYEKEE (reference sequence). CDR3 coding DNA: TGTGCCAGCAGCTGGGGTGTGGCCCAGAGCTACAATGAGCAGTTCTTC. It is translated as CASSWGVAQSYNEQFF.

This clonotype was counted ten times or more. The chain joins TRBV6-2 or TRBV6-3 to TRBJ2-1, with 10 bases lining up with TRBD2. CDR3 length: 16 amino acids. CDR1 is MNHEY and CDR2 is SVGEGT in the germline V gene. V gave up 6 bases and J gave up 0 bases; unmatched junction bases: 5. The CDR3 spells CASRTSGFSSYNEQFF. Written as DNA, the CDR3 is TGTGCCAGCAGGACTAGCGGGTTTAGCTCCTACAATGAGCAGTTCTTC.

This clonotype was detected ten times or more. The genes are TRBV7-3 and TRBJ2-1; no reliable D call. V lost 1 base to trimming and J lost 9 bases, with 10 bases between them. This CDR3 comprises 13 residues. Germline V gene sequence: CDR1 SGHTA, CDR2 FQGTGA. The CDR3 DNA sequence: TGTGCCAGCAGCTTAAATCCCCGGTCTGAGCAGTTCTTC. Its protein product is CASSLNPRSEQFF.

This clonotype showed up just a few times. The chain combines TRBV5-4 with TRBJ2-1, with D perhaps TRBD1 or TRBD2 (6 bases each). There are 15 residues in the CDR3. CDR1 is SGHNT and CDR2 is YYREEE in the germline V gene (reference sequence). The V end was cut by 2 bases, the J end by 8 bases, with 17 bases between. The CDR3 DNA is TGTGCCAGCAGCTTAGGGGGGCACGGGGTGGATGAGCAGTTCTTC. This sequence encodes CASSLGGHGVDEQFF.

At least ten counts were recorded for this clonotype. This chain connects TRBV5-1 to TRBJ2-3, with D uncertain. Between the trimmed V and J ends, which lost 4 bases and 2 bases, there was a span of 11 bases. This CDR3 region has 14 residues. Germline lookup yields CDR1 SGHRS and CDR2 YFSETQ. The CDR3: CASSIGPLTDTQYF. The DNA for the CDR3 is TGCGCCAGCAGCATCGGACCGCTCACAGATACGCAGTATTTT.

In this sample, this clonotype turned up many times. The chain recombines TRBV4-2 with TRBJ1-2; the match to TRBD1 covers 8 bases. With 3 bases clipped from V and 3 bases from J, the junction kept 3 bases outside the gene matches. Germline CDR1 and CDR2: LGHNA and YNFKEQ. The CDR3 totals 14 residues. Here the CDR3 DNA reads TGTGCCAGCAGCCACTTACAGGGGGACTATGGCTACACCTTC. It translates to CASSHLQGDYGYTF.

In its sample, this clonotype was seen many times. The chain couples TRBV6-6 to TRBJ1-1; the match to TRBD1 covers 8 bases. The CDR3 is 19 amino acids. V shed 2 bases, J shed 1 base, and the junction held 15 bases outside the gene matches. Germline V CDR1 and CDR2: MNHNY, SVGAGI (reference sequence). The CDR3 coding sequence is TGTGCCAGCAGTTACAACCCCTCAGGCAGGGGGCGCGGGAACACTGAAGCTTTCTTT. Translation gives CASSYNPSGRGRGNTEAFF.

This clonotype was found a few times. The chain carries TRBV3-1 and TRBJ2-7; possibly TRBD1 for D (5 bases). Trimming cost V 7 bases and J 1 base, with 11 bases left between them. This CDR3 is 13 amino acids long. Germline V CDR1 and CDR2: LGHDT, YNNKEL (reference sequence). The CDR3 here is CASTLQGSYEQYF. CDR3 DNA sequence: TGTGCCAGCACCCTGCAGGGTTCCTACGAGCAGTACTTC.

J is TRBJ2-3 and V is TRBV20-1; D may be TRBD2 (6 bases). Germline values: CDR1 DFQATT, CDR2 SNEGSKA (reference sequence). The germline V and J ends were trimmed by 6 bases and 2 bases, with 18 bases remaining between them. The CDR3 is 15 residues long. The DNA for the CDR3 is TGCAGTGCGCGGATAGCGGAGACGACCACAGATACGCAGTATTTT. Translating gives CSARIAETTTDTQYF.

This clonotype was counted ten times or more. The chain employs TRBV24-1 and TRBJ2-1, with unresolved D. This CDR3 has 12 residues. Trimming took off 5 bases at V and 7 bases at J, with 8 bases between the two ends. The germline CDR1 and CDR2 sequences are KGHDR and SFDVKD. The CDR3 reads CATSVLGNEQFF. CDR3 coding DNA: TGTGCCACCAGTGTCTTGGGGAATGAGCAGTTCTTC.

This clonotype was observed many times. J is TRBJ2-1 and V is TRBV12-3 or TRBV12-4; 7 bases agree with TRBD2. The V gene end was trimmed by 3 bases and the J gene end by 6 bases; junction bases not matched to a gene: 11. There are 16 residues in the CDR3. This CDR3 reads CASSLGAGSVFNEQFF. For the CDR3, the DNA is TGTGCCAGCAGTTTGGGAGCGGGATCGGTATTCAATGAGCAGTTCTTC.

This clonotype was observed a few times. The chain joins TRBV10-3 to TRBJ2-7; 8 bases match TRBD1. J was trimmed by 3 bases and V by 6 bases; bases with no gene match: 4. The CDR3 loop spans 13 amino acids. CDR1 is ENHRY and CDR2 is SYGVKD in the germline V gene. The CDR3 DNA follows: TGTGCCATCAGCCCAGGGGGCGGCTACGAGCAGTACTTC. Encoded protein: CAISPGGGYEQYF.

In this sample, this clonotype turned up a few times. The chain joins TRBV30 to TRBJ1-2; D perhaps matches TRBD1 (6 bases). The V end was cut by 4 bases, the J end by 7 bases, with 22 bases between. The germline gives CDR1 GTSNPN, CDR2 SVGIG (reference sequence). The CDR3 extends over 15 amino acids. This chain's CDR3 is CAWTGGPQGRRGYTF. CDR3 bases: TGTGCCTGGACTGGGGGACCCCAGGGGCGCCGTGGCTACACCTTC.

This clonotype was detected ten times or more. V gene TRBV29-1 combines with J gene TRBJ2-4; either TRBD1 or TRBD2 may supply D (6 bases each). This CDR3 is 17 amino acids long. Germline CDR1 is SQVTM and CDR2 is ANQGSEA. Trimming removed 2 bases at V and 3 bases at J, with 20 bases between. The CDR3 DNA follows: TGCAGCGTTGAACGGCCCGGGGGCGCGGTCGGCAAAAACATTCAGTACTTC. Its protein is CSVERPGGAVGKNIQYF.

This clonotype was seen many times. CDR3 nucleotide sequence: TGTGCCAGCAGTGGGGGACAGCCCTACAATGAGCAGTTCTTC. It encodes CASSGGQPYNEQFF. V gene TRBV12-3 or TRBV12-4 combines with J gene TRBJ2-1, with 7 bases that match TRBD1. The ends lost 5 bases at V and 2 bases at J; junction bases unmatched: 3. This CDR3 contains 14 residues.

The rearrangement links TRBV5-1 to TRBJ1-2; TRBD1 is a possible D gene (5 bases). CDR1 is SGHRS and CDR2 is YFSETQ in the germline V gene. With 0 bases removed from V and 7 bases from J, the gap between germline ends came to 28 bases. This CDR3 is 19 amino acids long. CDR3 DNA: TGCGCCAGCAGCTTGGCCCAGTCCTTTTCTCCTACAGGTTCGGGTGGCTACACCTTC. Translated: CASSLAQSFSPTGSGGYTF.

This clonotype was counted many times. The V gene is TRBV7-3, the J gene TRBJ1-1, with D hard to call. Germline-derived CDR1 and CDR2 are SGHTA and FQGTGA. With 2 bases removed from V and 1 base from J, the gap between germline ends came to 8 bases. This CDR3 has 14 amino acids. This CDR3 reads CASSLSPQNTEAFF. As DNA, the CDR3 is TGTGCCAGCAGCTTATCACCACAGAACACTGAAGCTTTCTTT.

The CDR3 coding sequence is TGCAGTGCTAGGTCTTCCGAGGGAGGCAATCAGCCCCAGCATTTT. It specifies CSARSSEGGNQPQHF. The chain couples TRBV20-1 to TRBJ1-5; D unresolved. The germline V gene encodes CDR1 DFQATT and CDR2 SNEGSKA (reference sequence). Trimming removed 3 bases from V and 2 bases from J, with 14 bases in between. The CDR3 spans 15 residues.

The rearrangement joins TRBV5-5 to TRBJ1-6; the D is unclear. Germline loops: CDR1 SGHKS, CDR2 YYEKEE (reference sequence). This CDR3 contains 14 residues. V was shortened by 0 bases and J by 3 bases, with 4 bases between the two germline ends. This CDR3 reads CASSLGIYNSPLHF. The CDR3 nucleotides are TGTGCCAGCAGCTTGGGAATCTATAATTCACCCCTCCACTTT.

This clonotype was observed many times. The chain carries TRBV7-3 and TRBJ2-2; no reliable D call. Germline lookup yields CDR1 SGHTA and CDR2 FQGTGA. The CDR3 is made up of 14 amino acids. V was trimmed by 5 bases and J by 1 base, leaving 8 bases between them. The CDR3 nucleotides read TGTGCCAGCAGCCTAAAACAGAACACCGGGGAGCTGTTTTTT. Amino acid sequence: CASSLKQNTGELFF.

The V call is TRBV6-2 or TRBV6-3, the J call TRBJ2-3, with D uncertain. Germline V gene lookup returns CDR1 MNHEY and CDR2 SVGEGT. CDR3 size: 15 residues. The germline V and J ends were trimmed by 2 bases and 2 bases, with 11 bases remaining between them. CDR3 nucleotides: TGTGCCAGCAGTTACCCCCTGATGAACACAGATACGCAGTATTTT. It codes for CASSYPLMNTDTQYF.

This clonotype has only a few counts. J is TRBJ2-1 and V is TRBV7-2; 8 positions match TRBD1. This CDR3 is 16 amino acids long. With V trimmed by 4 bases and J by 7 bases, 12 bases remained unmatched. The germline CDR1 and CDR2 sequences are SGHTA and FQGNSA. The CDR3 coding sequence is TGTGCCAGCAGCTCGACAATGCAGGGGGCTGATAATGAGCAGTTCTTC. Translated, it gives CASSSTMQGADNEQFF.

A few counts support this clonotype. The chain has TRBV5-1 and TRBJ1-6, with a weak D call TRBD1 (5 bases). Germline CDR1 is SGHRS and CDR2 is YFSETQ. The CDR3 consists of 15 residues. Trimming took off 0 bases at V and 7 bases at J, with 11 bases between the two ends. CDR3 sequence (DNA): TGCGCCAGCAGCTTGGGGGCAGGGTTAAATTCACCCCTCCACTTT. This sequence encodes CASSLGAGLNSPLHF.

The chain is built from TRBV19 and TRBJ2-1; tentatively, D is TRBD2 (6 bases). Germline loops: CDR1 LNHDA, CDR2 SQIVND (reference sequence). This CDR3 is 15 amino acids long. The germline V and J ends were trimmed by 3 bases and 6 bases, with 15 bases remaining between them. For the CDR3, the DNA is TGTGCCAGTAGTATGGCGGGAAGGGCCCGCAATGAGCAGTTCTTC. Protein: CASSMAGRARNEQFF.

This clonotype occurred once. A much larger clone lies a single base off, so this may be a read error. J is TRBJ2-1 and V is TRBV5-5; possible D gene TRBD1, 6 bases. The CDR3 sequence is 13 residues long. Per germline, CDR1 SGHKS and CDR2 YYEKEE (reference sequence). In nucleotides, the CDR3 is TGTGCCAGCAGCTTGGTAGGGCCAGGGGAGCAGTTATTC. Its translation: CASSLVGPGEQLF.

This CDR3 is CSARAGTGIFYAEAFF. Written as DNA, the CDR3 is TGCAGTGCTAGAGCCGGGACAGGGATCTTCTACGCTGAAGCTTTCTTT. V usage is TRBV20-1 and J usage is TRBJ1-1, with TRBD1 matching over 9 bases. Germline CDR1 DFQATT, CDR2 SNEGSKA (reference sequence). This CDR3 has 16 amino acids. The V and J ends lost 1 base and 6 bases, in that order; junction bases with no gene match: 12.